The clone carrying this TCR beta chain was counted once. What it recognizes is unknown. The CDR3 contains 11 residues. Trimming removed 4 bases from V and 4 bases from J, with 5 bases in between. This sample is drawn from a study of OX40 agonist ivuxolimab in advanced cancers. Study context: Ivuxolimab, an agonist antibody against OX40 (CD134), was given to patients. At 65% to 90% male, the cohort had a mean age of 60 years, ranging from roughly 20 to 90. Overall study findings and caveats: At 0.1-3.0 mg/kg, partial responders had clonal expansion among the lowest observed. Average numbers of expanded clones were greater in CD8+ T cells than in CD4+.

The data were produced by immunoSEQ multiplex PCR, yet TCRdb's version contains in-frame clones alone and is incomplete. The data show under 90,000 clones, with 85% to 95% seen just once and 13% to 15% held by the top ten. This TCR was sampled from an adult with an advanced solid tumor such as melanoma, head and neck, liver or kidney cancer. The sequencing used CD4+ or CD8+ T cells sorted from blood, collected in a trial of the OX40 agonist ivuxolimab. The chain links TRBV23-1 to TRBJ2-7; tentatively, D is TRBD2 (5 bases). TRBV23-1 is an ORF for which the function is uncertain. CDR3 amino acids: CASSPGYEQYF. Here the CDR3 DNA reads TGCGCCAGCAGTCCGGGGTACGAGCAGTACTTC.